The table lists the clone carrying this T cell receptor (beta chain) with a few counts. The antigen is undetermined. V was clipped by 6 bases and J by 3 bases, with 11 bases between them. Germline V gene lookup returns CDR1 SGHTA and CDR2 FQGNSA. CDR3 length equals 13 residues. This entry belongs to a study of T cells after yellow fever vaccination. About the study: Preparing low-cell-number fractions relied on SMART-Seq v4 Ultra Low Input.

The 5'RACE template-switching step produced TCR cDNA and added a universal primer site and UMIs. Each CDR3 protein gets one entry after TCRdb re-called the 5' RACE reads with MiXCR. The table records over 300,000 distinct CDR3 sequences, about 4% of them present only once. Study outcomes and limitations: Although the secondary response was weaker, it peaked faster, at day 5 versus 15. The booster saw the reappearance of most primary-vaccination clones (roughly 96% CD4, less than 90% CD8).

Material: PBMCs, obtained 5 days after the yellow fever booster vaccination. This sequence was found in a man aged 18 to 30 who received the YFV17D yellow fever vaccine. The chain uses TRBV7-2 and TRBJ1-1, with D possibly being TRBD1 (5 bases). In nucleotides, the CDR3 is TGTGCCAGCAGGTCCTCAGGGTACACTGAAGCTTTCTTT. Protein sequence: CASRSSGYTEAFF. The full variable domain, completed using reference TRBV7-2 and TRBJ1-1, is GAGVSQSPSNKVTEKGKDVELRCDPISGHTALYWYRQSLGQGLEFLIYFQGNSAPDKSGLPSDRFSAERTGGSVSTLTIQRTQQEDSAVYLCASRSSGYTEAFFGQGTRLTVV.